The 25 T cell receptor beta chains presented below share a single source sample, sequenced in a study of cytomegalovirus exposure and HLA in healthy donors. It was with 60 Vbeta and 13 Jbeta primers that the PCR ran. The method was immunoSEQ multiplex PCR; TCRdb's version includes in-frame clones alone and lacks a portion of them. Of 100,000 to 150,000 clones in the sample, almost 85% were seen once. Sequencing was done on a sample of PBMCs. Receptors originate from a boy aged 2 to 10 in good health and CMV-seronegative.

The chain employs TRBV5-4 and TRBJ2-7, with TRBD1 matching 9 bases. This CDR3 contains 14 residues. In germline, CDR1 is SGHNT, CDR2 YYREEE (reference sequence). With V trimmed by 4 bases and J by 11 bases, 13 bases remained unmatched. This CDR3 is CASSPDRGLLGKYV. For the CDR3, the DNA is TGTGCCAGCAGCCCGGACAGGGGACTGTTGGGGAAGTACGTC.

The V and J genes are TRBV30 and TRBJ2-1, with no clear D. The CDR3 loop spans 10 amino acids. The V end was cut by 2 bases, the J end by 9 bases, with 5 bases between. Germline values: CDR1 GTSNPN, CDR2 SVGIG (reference sequence). Written as DNA, the CDR3 is TGTGCCTGGAGTTTCCGTGAGCAGTTCTTC. Protein product: CAWSFREQFF.

The chain carries TRBV11-2 and TRBJ1-3, with D possibly being TRBD1 (5 bases). This CDR3 contains 16 residues. V was trimmed by 2 bases and J by 0 bases, leaving 11 bases between them. CDR1 is SGHAT and CDR2 is FQNNGV in the germline V gene. This CDR3 is CASSLRGRLSGNTIYF. In DNA, the CDR3 is TGTGCCAGCAGCTTAAGGGGTCGGCTCTCTGGAAACACCATATATTTT.

The chain carries TRBV6-4 and TRBJ2-3; 7 bases map to TRBD2. J lost 4 bases, V lost 0 bases, and 7 bases had no gene match. This CDR3 contains 16 residues. Germline CDR1 reads MRHNA; CDR2 reads SNTAGT. CDR3 sequence reads: CASSDSGGDGADTQYF. The CDR3 DNA reads as TGTGCCAGCAGTGACTCGGGGGGGGACGGTGCAGATACGCAGTATTTT.

The chain recombines TRBV5-8 with TRBJ2-5; the D gene is possibly TRBD1 (5 bases). V was shortened by 4 bases and J by 3 bases, with 19 bases between the two germline ends. The CDR3 spans 16 residues. Looked up from germline, CDR1 is SGHTS and CDR2 is YDEGEE. CDR3 DNA sequence: TGTGCCAGCAGCGACCTCGGGCAGGGTCAAAAAGAGACCCAGTACTTC. Translation: CASSDLGQGQKETQYF.

The chain recombines TRBV6-6 with TRBJ2-1; TRBD2 agrees at 11 bases. J was trimmed by 4 bases and V by 6 bases; bases with no gene match: 8. Per the germline V gene, CDR1 is MNHNY and CDR2 is SVGAGI (reference sequence). This CDR3 region has 16 residues. CDR3 bases: TGTGCCAGCAGCACCGGACTAGCGGGCATATACAATGAGCAGTTCTTC. Protein sequence: CASSTGLAGIYNEQFF.

The sample holds a few counts of this clone. The chain joins TRBV7-6 to TRBJ2-1; 7 nucleotides line up with TRBD2. CDR3 length: 18 amino acids. CDR1 is SGHVS, CDR2 FNYEAQ, per germline. Unmatched junction bases numbered 14, after V lost 0 bases and J lost 6 bases. The chain's CDR3 is CASSLAPSGTNSPNEQFF. The CDR3 nucleotides read TGTGCCAGCAGCTTAGCCCCCTCCGGGACTAACTCCCCCAATGAGCAGTTCTTC.

The rearrangement links TRBV4-1 to TRBJ2-1; 8 bases are shared with TRBD2. The CDR3 totals 15 residues. V gave up 2 bases and J gave up 2 bases; unmatched junction bases: 2. Germline values: CDR1 MGHRA, CDR2 YSYEKL. CDR3 sequence: CASSQRGLAYNEQFF. The DNA for the CDR3 is TGCGCCAGCAGCCAACGGGGACTAGCCTACAATGAGCAGTTCTTC.

The gene calls are TRBV2 and TRBJ2-1, with 12 bases aligning to TRBD2. Losses at the gene ends were 6 bases for V and 7 bases for J; bases not matched to a gene: 7. Germline V gene sequence: CDR1 SNHLY, CDR2 FYNNEI. This CDR3 is 15 amino acids long. CDR3 in amino acids: CASRLAGGPVNEQFF. In DNA, the CDR3 is TGTGCCAGCAGGCTAGCGGGAGGGCCCGTGAATGAGCAGTTCTTC.

The chain combines TRBV7-6 with TRBJ1-1, with TRBD1 matching over 7 bases. Germline CDR1 reads SGHVS; CDR2 reads FNYEAQ. The CDR3 has 17 residues. Trimming at V came to 5 bases and at J to 1 base, leaving 13 bases not matched to a gene. CDR3 bases: TGTGCCAGCAGCCTCTCCGCTGCAGGGGGAGAGAACACTGAAGCTTTCTTT. Its translation: CASSLSAAGGENTEAFF.

The chain has TRBV10-1 and TRBJ2-2; 8 positions match TRBD1. CDR1 is WNHNN, CDR2 SYGVQD, per germline (reference sequence). This CDR3 region has 15 residues. V was clipped by 5 bases and J by 5 bases; unmatched bases: 7. The CDR3 sequence: CASSHRGELTGELFF. Written as DNA, the CDR3 is TGCGCCAGCAGTCACAGGGGGGAATTGACCGGGGAGCTGTTTTTT.

The chain couples TRBV7-9 to TRBJ2-1, with a possible D match to TRBD1 (5 bases). The germline V and J ends were trimmed by 1 base and 4 bases, with 8 bases remaining between them. Germline lookup yields CDR1 SEHNR and CDR2 FQNEAQ (reference sequence). The CDR3 is 14 residues long. CDR3: CASSLGGVYNEQFF. Here the CDR3 DNA reads TGTGCCAGCAGCTTAGGGGGCGTGTACAATGAGCAGTTCTTC. The variable domain in full, with the rest retrieved from reference TRBV7-9 and TRBJ2-1, is DTGVSQNPRHKITKRGQNVTFRCDPISEHNRLYWYRQTLGQGPEFLTYFQNEAQLEKSRLLSDRFSAERPKGSFSTLEIQRTEQGDSAMYLCASSLGGVYNEQFFGPGTRLTVL.

The chain carries TRBV9 and TRBJ2-6, with TRBD1 as a possible D gene (6 bases). The V gene's germline CDR1 is SGDLS and CDR2 YYNGEE. CDR3 length: 21 amino acids. V lost 2 bases, J lost 0 bases, and 24 bases lay in between. In DNA form, the CDR3 reads TGTGCCAGCAGCGTTGACAGGTTTTCGCTGCCCCGGATCTCTGGGGCCAACGTCCTGACTTTC. Its translation is CASSVDRFSLPRISGANVLTF.

V gene TRBV29-1 combines with J gene TRBJ2-1; 10 bases fit TRBD2. Germline CDR1 reads SQVTM; CDR2 reads ANQGSEA. This CDR3 contains 18 residues. The ends lost 4 bases at V and 0 bases at J; junction bases unmatched: 12. DNA for the CDR3: TGCAGCGTTGCGGAAGAGCGGGAGGGGCATTCCTCCTACAATGAGCAGTTCTTC. This codes for CSVAEEREGHSSYNEQFF.

This chain uses TRBV28 with TRBJ2-5; 11 bases match TRBD1. Germline V gives CDR1 MDHEN, CDR2 SYDVKM. V trimming: 5 bases; J trimming: 4 bases; junction bases outside the gene matches: 9. The CDR3 length is 16 residues. CDR3 loop: CASSETRTGGAETQYF. CDR3 sequence (DNA): TGTGCCAGCAGTGAAACAAGGACAGGGGGCGCAGAGACCCAGTACTTC.

The chain is built from TRBV5-8 and TRBJ1-4; D gene uncertain. CDR3 size: 14 residues. Germline V gives CDR1 SGHTS, CDR2 YDEGEE. V was pared by 6 bases and J by 0 bases, with 9 bases between. CDR3 amino acids: CASNISPTNEKLFF. The CDR3, as DNA: TGTGCCAGCAATATCTCTCCAACTAATGAAAAACTGTTTTTT.

Here the CDR3 reads CASSAQETVGQFF. CDR3 bases: TGTGCCAGCAGCGCGCAGGAGACAGTTGGGCAGTTCTTC. The chain is built from TRBV9 and TRBJ2-1; possibly TRBD1 for D (5 bases). V lost 3 bases to trimming and J lost 12 bases, with 16 bases between them. The germline V gene has CDR1 SGDLS and CDR2 YYNGEE. The CDR3 consists of 13 residues.

The chain carries TRBV9 and TRBJ2-3, with 8 positions matching TRBD2. In germline, CDR1 is SGDLS, CDR2 YYNGEE. Losses at the gene ends were 4 bases for V and 2 bases for J; bases not matched to a gene: 6. This CDR3 has 15 residues. The CDR3 protein is CASSRGGDPTDTQYF. DNA for the CDR3: TGTGCCAGCAGCCGGGGGGGGGACCCCACAGATACGCAGTATTTT. Together with reference TRBV9 and TRBJ2-3, the CDR3 gives the full variable domain: DSGVTQTPKHLITATGQRVTLRCSPRSGDLSVYWYQQSLDQGLQFLIQYYNGEERAKGNILERFSAQQFPDLHSELNLSSLELGDSALYFCASSRGGDPTDTQYFGPGTRLTVL.

The chain joins TRBV4-2 to TRBJ2-3, with a possible D match to TRBD1 (5 bases). The germline V and J ends were trimmed by 1 base and 0 bases, with 11 bases remaining between them. The germline V gene encodes CDR1 LGHNA and CDR2 YNFKEQ. This CDR3 is 16 amino acids long. The CDR3 reads CASSQGDRPSTDTQYF. CDR3 bases: TGTGCCAGCAGCCAAGGCGACAGACCTAGCACAGATACGCAGTATTTT.

J is TRBJ1-2 and V is TRBV7-9; perhaps TRBD1 as D (6 bases). The CDR3 has 11 amino acids. Germline loops: CDR1 SEHNR, CDR2 FQNEAQ (reference sequence). Trimming took off 5 bases at V and 14 bases at J, with 15 bases between the two ends. This CDR3 reads CASSLEEGGTF. The CDR3 DNA is TGTGCCAGCAGCCTAGAGGAAGGGGGAACCTTC.

The DNA of the CDR3 is TGTGCCAGCAGTTTGACCCGGGACAGGGCTTTGGATGAGCAGTTCTTC. Translating gives CASSLTRDRALDEQFF. The rearrangement uses TRBV6-6 and TRBJ2-1, with 9 bases matching TRBD1. Germline loops: CDR1 MNHNY, CDR2 SVGAGI (reference sequence). With V trimmed by 4 bases and J by 8 bases, 12 bases remained unmatched. This CDR3 spans 16 amino acids.

J is TRBJ2-3 and V is TRBV10-1; TRBD2 matches at 13 bases. With 8 bases clipped from V and 5 bases from J, the junction kept 7 bases outside the gene matches. This CDR3 region has 15 residues. Looked up from germline, CDR1 is WNHNN and CDR2 is SYGVQD (reference sequence). CDR3 protein: CASAVLAGGQDTQYF. In DNA, the CDR3 is TGCGCCAGCGCCGTACTAGCGGGGGGGCAAGATACGCAGTATTTT.

This clone was detected once. The rearrangement links TRBV5-1 to TRBJ2-4; tentative D call: TRBD2 (5 bases). The CDR3 extends over 16 amino acids. Germline V gene sequence: CDR1 SGHRS, CDR2 YFSETQ. Trimming left V 4 bases short and J 0 bases short, with 14 bases between. Here the CDR3 reads CASSPSGGLAKNIQYF. CDR3 DNA: TGCGCCAGCAGCCCTTCTGGCGGACTAGCCAAAAACATTCAGTACTTC.

The genes are TRBV6-6 and TRBJ2-7, with D possibly TRBD1 on 6 matching bases. This CDR3 comprises 13 residues. V lost 5 bases, J lost 3 bases, and 11 bases lay in between. Germline V gene data show CDR1 as MNHNY and CDR2 as SVGAGI (reference sequence). This CDR3 reads CASSLRDNYEQYV. CDR3 bases: TGTGCCAGCAGTCTCCGGGACAACTACGAGCAGTACGTC.

The gene calls are TRBV6-6 and TRBJ1-6, with D uncertain. Germline CDR1 reads MNHNY; CDR2 reads SVGAGI (reference sequence). The CDR3 loop spans 14 amino acids. The ends were cut back, 3 bases at V and 8 bases at J, with 11 bases in the middle. The CDR3 DNA follows: TGTGCCAGCAGTTATACTGAGGTTGATTCACCCCTCCACTTT. Encoded protein: CASSYTEVDSPLHF.